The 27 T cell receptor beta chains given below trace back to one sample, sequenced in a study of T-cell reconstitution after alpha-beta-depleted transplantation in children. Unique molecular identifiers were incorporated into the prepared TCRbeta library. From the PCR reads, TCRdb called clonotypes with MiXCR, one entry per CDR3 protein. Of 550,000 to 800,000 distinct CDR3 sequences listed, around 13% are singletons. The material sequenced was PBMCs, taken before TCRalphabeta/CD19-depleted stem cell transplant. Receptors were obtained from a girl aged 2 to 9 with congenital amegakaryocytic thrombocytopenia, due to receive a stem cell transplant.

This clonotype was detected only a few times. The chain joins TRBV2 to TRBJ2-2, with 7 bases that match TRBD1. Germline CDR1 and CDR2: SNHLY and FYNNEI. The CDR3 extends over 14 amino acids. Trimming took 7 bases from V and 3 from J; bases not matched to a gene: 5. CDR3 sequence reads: CASTEQGHTGELFF. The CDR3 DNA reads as TGTGCCAGCACGGAACAGGGGCACACCGGGGAGCTGTTTTTT.

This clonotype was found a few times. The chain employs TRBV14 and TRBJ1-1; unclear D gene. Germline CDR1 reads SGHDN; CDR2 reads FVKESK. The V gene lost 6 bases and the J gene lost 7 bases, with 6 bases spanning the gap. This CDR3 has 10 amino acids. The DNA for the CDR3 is TGTGCCAGCAGTCGAATTGAAGCTTTCTTT. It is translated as CASSRIEAFF. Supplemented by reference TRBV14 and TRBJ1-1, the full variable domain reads EAGVTQFPSHSVIEKGQTVTLRCDPISGHDNLYWYRRVMGKEIKFLLHFVKESKQDESGMPNNRFLAERTGGTYSTLKVQPAELEDSGVYFCASSRIEAFFGQGTRLTVV.

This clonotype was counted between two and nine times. The CDR3: CASSPHLLRWGWETQYF. CDR3 sequence (DNA): TGTGCCAGCAGCCCCCACCTATTGAGGTGGGGATGGGAGACCCAGTACTTC. The chain is built from TRBV7-9 and TRBJ2-5; unclear D gene. The CDR3 loop spans 17 amino acids. Germline-derived CDR1 and CDR2 are SEHNR and FQNEAQ (reference sequence). Trimming took 5 bases from V and 5 from J, leaving 24 bases between them.

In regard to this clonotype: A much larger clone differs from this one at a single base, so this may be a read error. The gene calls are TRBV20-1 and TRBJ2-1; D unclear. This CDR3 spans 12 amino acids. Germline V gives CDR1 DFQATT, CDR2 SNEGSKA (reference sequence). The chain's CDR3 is CGAREPVNEQFF. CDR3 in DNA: TGCGGTGCTAGAGAGCCGGTCAATGAGCAGTTCTTC.

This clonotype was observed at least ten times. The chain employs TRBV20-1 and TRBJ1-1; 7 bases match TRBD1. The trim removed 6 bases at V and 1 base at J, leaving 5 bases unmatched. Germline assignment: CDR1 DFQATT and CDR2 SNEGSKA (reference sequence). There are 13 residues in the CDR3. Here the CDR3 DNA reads TGCAGTGCCCGTACAGGGGCGAACACTGAAGCTTTCTTT. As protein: CSARTGANTEAFF.

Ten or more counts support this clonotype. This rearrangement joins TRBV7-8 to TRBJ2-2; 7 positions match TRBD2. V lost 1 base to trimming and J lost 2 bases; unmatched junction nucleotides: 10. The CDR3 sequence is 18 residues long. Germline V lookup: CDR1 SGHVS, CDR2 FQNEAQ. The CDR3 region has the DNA TGTGCCAGCAGCTTAGAGGCTAGCGGAACATTTAACACCGGGGAGCTGTTTTTT. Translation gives CASSLEASGTFNTGELFF. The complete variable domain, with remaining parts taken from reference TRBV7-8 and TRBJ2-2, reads GAGVSQSPRYKVAKRGQDVALRCDPISGHVSLFWYQQALGQGPEFLTYFQNEAQLDKSGLPSDRFFAERPEGSVSTLKIQRTQQEDSAVYLCASSLEASGTFNTGELFFGEGSRLTVL.

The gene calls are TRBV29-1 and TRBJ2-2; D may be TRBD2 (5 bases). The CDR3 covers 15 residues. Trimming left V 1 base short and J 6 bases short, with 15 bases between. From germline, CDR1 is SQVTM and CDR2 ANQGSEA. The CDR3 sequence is CSVEGFSEGAGELFF. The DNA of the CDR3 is TGCAGCGTTGAAGGATTTTCCGAGGGTGCCGGGGAGCTGTTTTTT.

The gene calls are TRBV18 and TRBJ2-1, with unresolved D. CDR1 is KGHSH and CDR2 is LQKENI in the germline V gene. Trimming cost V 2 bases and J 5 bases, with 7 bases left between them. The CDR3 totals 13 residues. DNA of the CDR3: TGTGCCAGCTCACCAGGCAGAGACAATGAGCAGTTCTTC. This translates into CASSPGRDNEQFF.

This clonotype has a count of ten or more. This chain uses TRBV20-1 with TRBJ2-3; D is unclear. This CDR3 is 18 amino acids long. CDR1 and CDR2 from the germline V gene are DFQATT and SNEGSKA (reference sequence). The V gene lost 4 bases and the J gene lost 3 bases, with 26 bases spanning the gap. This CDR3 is CSAIDFMGSHKVTDTQYF. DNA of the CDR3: TGCAGTGCTATAGACTTCATGGGTTCGCATAAGGTGACAGATACGCAGTATTTT.

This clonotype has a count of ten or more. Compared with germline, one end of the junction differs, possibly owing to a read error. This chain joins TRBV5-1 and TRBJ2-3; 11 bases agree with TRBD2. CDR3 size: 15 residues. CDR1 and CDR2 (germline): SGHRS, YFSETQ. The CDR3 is CASSPTSGRTDTQYF. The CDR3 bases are TGTGCCAGCAGCCCCACTAGCGGGAGAACAGATACGCAGTATTTT.

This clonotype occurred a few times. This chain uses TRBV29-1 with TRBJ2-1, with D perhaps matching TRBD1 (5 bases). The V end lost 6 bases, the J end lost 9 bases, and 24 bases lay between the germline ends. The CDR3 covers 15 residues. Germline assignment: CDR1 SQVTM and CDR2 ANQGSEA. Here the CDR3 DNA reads TGCAGCGTCGAACATGCCTCTGGGGCTTGGAGTGAGCAGTTCTTC. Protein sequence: CSVEHASGAWSEQFF.

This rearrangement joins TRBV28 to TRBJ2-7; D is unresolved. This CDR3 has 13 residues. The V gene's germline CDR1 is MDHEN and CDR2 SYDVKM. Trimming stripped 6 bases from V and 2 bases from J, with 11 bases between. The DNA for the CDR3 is TGTGCCAGCAGGGTTCCCCTCGCCTACGAGCAGTACTTC. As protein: CASRVPLAYEQYF. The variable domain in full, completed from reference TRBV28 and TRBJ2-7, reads DVKVTQSSRYLVKRTGEKVFLECVQDMDHENMFWYRQDPGLGLRLIYFSYDVKMKEKGDIPEGYSVSREKKERFSLILESASTNQTSMYLCASRVPLAYEQYFGPGTRLTVT.

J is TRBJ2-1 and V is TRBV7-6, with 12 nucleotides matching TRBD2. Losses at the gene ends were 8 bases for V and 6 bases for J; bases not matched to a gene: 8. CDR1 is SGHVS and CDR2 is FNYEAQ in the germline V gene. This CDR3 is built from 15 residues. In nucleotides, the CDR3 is TGTGCCAGCGGACCAACTAGCGGGAGGCTCAATGAGCAGTTCTTC. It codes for CASGPTSGRLNEQFF.

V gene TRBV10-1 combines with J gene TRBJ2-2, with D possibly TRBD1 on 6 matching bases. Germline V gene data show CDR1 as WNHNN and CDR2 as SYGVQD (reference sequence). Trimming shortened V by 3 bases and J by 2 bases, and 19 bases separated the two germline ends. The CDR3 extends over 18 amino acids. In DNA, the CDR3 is TGCGCCAGCAGTGATTACCGGACAGAGAGATTTAACACCGGGGAGCTGTTTTTT. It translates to CASSDYRTERFNTGELFF.

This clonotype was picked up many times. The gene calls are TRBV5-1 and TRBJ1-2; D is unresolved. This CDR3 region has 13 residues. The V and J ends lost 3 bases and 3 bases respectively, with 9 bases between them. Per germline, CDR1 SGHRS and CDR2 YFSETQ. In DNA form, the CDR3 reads TGCGCCAGCAGCTCTTTGAGGGACTATGGCTACACCTTC. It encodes CASSSLRDYGYTF.

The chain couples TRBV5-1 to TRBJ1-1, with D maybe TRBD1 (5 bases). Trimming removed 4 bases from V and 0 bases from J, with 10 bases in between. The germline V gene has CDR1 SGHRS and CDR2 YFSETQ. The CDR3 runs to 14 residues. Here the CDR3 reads CASSAQVMNTEAFF. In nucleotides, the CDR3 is TGCGCCAGCAGCGCACAGGTTATGAACACTGAAGCTTTCTTT.

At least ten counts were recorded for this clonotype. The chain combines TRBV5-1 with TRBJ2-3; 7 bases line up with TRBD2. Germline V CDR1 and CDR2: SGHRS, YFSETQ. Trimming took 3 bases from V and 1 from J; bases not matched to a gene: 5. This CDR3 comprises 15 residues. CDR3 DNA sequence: TGCGCCAGCAGCTCCGGGAGGACTGGCACAGATACGCAGTATTTT. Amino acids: CASSSGRTGTDTQYF.

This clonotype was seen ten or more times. The CDR3: CASSYQQETWNSPLHF. The CDR3 bases are TGTGCCAGCAGCTACCAACAGGAAACATGGAATTCACCCCTCCACTTT. The chain is built from TRBV6-5 and TRBJ1-6; D perhaps matches TRBD1 (5 bases). The germline gives CDR1 MNHEY, CDR2 SVGAGI. This CDR3 spans 16 amino acids. V was clipped by 6 bases and J by 7 bases, with 19 bases between them.

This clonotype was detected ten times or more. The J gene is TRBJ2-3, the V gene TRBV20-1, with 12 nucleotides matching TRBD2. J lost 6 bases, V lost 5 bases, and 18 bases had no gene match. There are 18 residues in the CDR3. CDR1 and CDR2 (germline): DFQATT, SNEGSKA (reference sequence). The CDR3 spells CSAHLAGGPLKSSDTQYF. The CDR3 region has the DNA TGCAGTGCTCATCTAGCGGGAGGGCCCCTCAAATCTTCCGATACGCAGTATTTT.

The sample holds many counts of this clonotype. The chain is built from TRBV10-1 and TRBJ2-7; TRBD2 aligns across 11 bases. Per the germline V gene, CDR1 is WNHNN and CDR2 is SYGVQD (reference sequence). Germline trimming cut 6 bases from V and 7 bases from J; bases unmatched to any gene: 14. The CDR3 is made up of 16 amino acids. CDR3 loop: CASRPAYSGRAREQYF. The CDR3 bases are TGCGCCAGCAGGCCAGCGTATAGCGGGAGGGCGAGGGAGCAGTACTTC.

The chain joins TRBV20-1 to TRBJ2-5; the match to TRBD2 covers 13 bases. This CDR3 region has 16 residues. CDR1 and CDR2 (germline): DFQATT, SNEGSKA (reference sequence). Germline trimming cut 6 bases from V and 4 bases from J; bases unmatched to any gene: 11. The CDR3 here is CSANLGLAGAGETQYF. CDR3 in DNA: TGCAGTGCGAACCTTGGACTAGCGGGAGCAGGAGAGACCCAGTACTTC.

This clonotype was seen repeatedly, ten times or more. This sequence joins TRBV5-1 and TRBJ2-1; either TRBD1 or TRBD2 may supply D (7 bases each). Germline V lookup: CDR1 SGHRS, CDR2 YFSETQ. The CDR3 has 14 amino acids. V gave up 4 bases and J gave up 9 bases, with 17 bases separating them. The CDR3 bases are TGCGCCAGCAGCGGTGGACTAGGGGGCAGTGAGCAGTTCTTC. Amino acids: CASSGGLGGSEQFF.

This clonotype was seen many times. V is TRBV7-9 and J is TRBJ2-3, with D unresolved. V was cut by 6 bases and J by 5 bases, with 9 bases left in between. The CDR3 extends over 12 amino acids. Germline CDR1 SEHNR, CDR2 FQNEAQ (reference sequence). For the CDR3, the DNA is TGTGCCAGCAGTTTTACGTTAGATACGCAGTATTTT. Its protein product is CASSFTLDTQYF.

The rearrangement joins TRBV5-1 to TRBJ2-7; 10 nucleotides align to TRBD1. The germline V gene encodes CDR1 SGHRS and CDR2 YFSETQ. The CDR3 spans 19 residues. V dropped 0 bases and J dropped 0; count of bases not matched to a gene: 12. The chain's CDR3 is CASSLASRQGASISYEQYF. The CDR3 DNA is TGCGCCAGCAGCTTGGCCTCCCGACAGGGGGCCTCGATCTCCTACGAGCAGTACTTC.

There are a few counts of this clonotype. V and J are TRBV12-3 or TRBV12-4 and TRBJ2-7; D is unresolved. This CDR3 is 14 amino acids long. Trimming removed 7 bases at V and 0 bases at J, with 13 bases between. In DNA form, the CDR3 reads TGTGCCAGCACCCCGGGCCTGAGCTCCTACGAGCAGTACTTC. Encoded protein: CASTPGLSSYEQYF.

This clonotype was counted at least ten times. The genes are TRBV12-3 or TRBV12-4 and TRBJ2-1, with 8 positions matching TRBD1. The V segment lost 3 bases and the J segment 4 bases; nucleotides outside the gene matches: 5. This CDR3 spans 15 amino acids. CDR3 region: CASSFQGAGYNEQFF. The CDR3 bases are TGTGCCAGCAGTTTTCAGGGGGCTGGTTACAATGAGCAGTTCTTC.

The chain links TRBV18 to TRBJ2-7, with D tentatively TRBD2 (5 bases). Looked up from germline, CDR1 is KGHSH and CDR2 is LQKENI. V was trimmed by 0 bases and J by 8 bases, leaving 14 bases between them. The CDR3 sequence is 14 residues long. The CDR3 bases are TGTGCCAGCTCACCACCAGGAGACTACGATAAGCAGTACTTC. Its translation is CASSPPGDYDKQYF.